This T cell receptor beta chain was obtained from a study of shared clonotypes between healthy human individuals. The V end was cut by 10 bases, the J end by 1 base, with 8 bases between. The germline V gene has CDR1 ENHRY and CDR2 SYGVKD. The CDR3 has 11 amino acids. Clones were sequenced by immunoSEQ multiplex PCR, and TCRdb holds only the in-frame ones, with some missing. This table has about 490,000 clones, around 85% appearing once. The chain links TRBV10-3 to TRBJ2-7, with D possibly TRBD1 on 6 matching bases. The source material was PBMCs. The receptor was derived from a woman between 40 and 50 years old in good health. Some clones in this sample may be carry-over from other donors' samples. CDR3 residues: CATGQSYEQYF. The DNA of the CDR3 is TGTGCCACCGGACAGTCCTACGAGCAGTACTTC.